The 29 T cell receptor beta chains below all came from one sample that was sequenced in a study of cytomegalovirus exposure and HLA in healthy donors. A multiplex PCR was run with 60 Vbeta primers and 13 Jbeta primers. Here immunoSEQ multiplex PCR was the method, and the copy in TCRdb shows in-frame clones only, minus some. The table lists about 140,000 clones, 70% to 80% of them singletons. Input material: PBMCs. Receptors were obtained from a man aged 25-45 years in good health and CMV-seronegative.

This clone has a single count. The chain links TRBV6-6 to TRBJ1-1, with D possibly TRBD1 on 5 matching bases. Trimming removed 2 bases at V and 0 bases at J, with 10 bases between. The germline V gene has CDR1 MNHNY and CDR2 SVGAGI (reference sequence). The length of the CDR3 is 15 residues. The CDR3 nucleotides are TGTGCCAGCAGTTACCCCAGGGAAATGAACACTGAAGCTTTCTTT. This gives the protein CASSYPREMNTEAFF.

This clone was seen just once. V usage is TRBV5-1 and J usage is TRBJ2-3, with 7 bases lining up with TRBD2. From germline, CDR1 is SGHRS and CDR2 YFSETQ. Trimming removed 0 bases from V and 7 bases from J; junction bases left unmatched: 11. This CDR3 is 16 amino acids long. The CDR3 DNA reads as TGCGCCAGCAGCTTGGTGGGCGGGAGTCGGGAAAATACGCAGTATTTT. Translation gives CASSLVGGSRENTQYF.

The V gene is TRBV2, the J gene TRBJ1-2, with TRBD1 as a possible D gene (6 bases). CDR1 is SNHLY and CDR2 is FYNNEI in the germline V gene. Deletions cut 1 base from V and 7 bases from J, with 10 bases between. The CDR3 loop spans 13 amino acids. DNA of the CDR3: TGTGCCAGCAGTGAAGACAGGGCGGGTGGCTACACCTTC. This encodes CASSEDRAGGYTF.

Turning to this clone: One end of the junction varies from germline; a read error may be responsible. This rearrangement joins TRBV7-7 to TRBJ2-5, with no clear D. The CDR3 has 15 amino acids. Germline CDR1 is SSHAT and CDR2 is FNYEAQ (reference sequence). The CDR3 bases are TGTGCTAGCAGCTTAGGGCCAGGCTACCAAGAGACCCAGTACTTC. Translation gives CASSLGPGYQETQYF.

The chain recombines TRBV5-1 with TRBJ2-3; 7 nucleotides match TRBD2. This CDR3 region has 15 residues. Looked up from germline, CDR1 is SGHRS and CDR2 is YFSETQ. V gave up 0 bases and J gave up 3 bases; unmatched junction bases: 4. CDR3 nucleotide sequence: TGCGCCAGCAGCTTGGACCTAGCGGAAACAGATACGCAGTATTTT. Its protein product is CASSLDLAETDTQYF.

V gene TRBV11-1 combines with J gene TRBJ2-7; 9 positions agree with TRBD1. Germline-derived CDR1 and CDR2 are SGHAT and FQDESV (reference sequence). Unmatched junction bases numbered 6, after V lost 3 bases and J lost 6 bases. This CDR3 is 14 amino acids long. The CDR3 spells CASSLGQGVFEQYF. CDR3 bases: TGTGCCAGCAGCTTGGGACAGGGAGTTTTCGAGCAGTACTTC.

Of note for this clone: Relative to the germline gene, one junction end is altered; a read error may explain this. Additional DNA sequences in this sample encode the identical CDR3. The chain recombines TRBV28 with TRBJ2-1, with 8 nucleotides matching TRBD2. CDR3 length: 15 residues. Germline CDR1 is MDHEN and CDR2 is SYDVKM. For the CDR3, the DNA is TGTGCTAGCAGAACGCTGGGACTAGGGTACAATGAGCAGTTCTTC. Translated, it gives CASRTLGLGYNEQFF.

This chain's CDR3 is CAIKALAGFTDTQYF. CDR3 coding DNA: TGTGCCATCAAAGCGCTAGCGGGGTTCACAGATACGCAGTATTTT. The chain couples TRBV2 to TRBJ2-3; TRBD2 matches 9 bases. This CDR3 is built from 15 residues. CDR1 and CDR2 (germline): SNHLY, FYNNEI. With V trimmed by 10 bases and J by 2 bases, 10 bases remained unmatched.

The V and J genes are TRBV28 and TRBJ2-7; the match to TRBD2 covers 8 bases. The junction had 16 bases not matched to a gene; V was cut back by 7 bases and J by 2 bases. CDR3 length: 17 amino acids. Germline V CDR1 and CDR2: MDHEN, SYDVKM. In DNA, the CDR3 is TGTGCCAGCACCTACCTCAAGCCACTAGCGGACCCCTACGAGCAGTACTTC. Its protein product is CASTYLKPLADPYEQYF.

With respect to this clone: The junction and the germline gene differ at one end; a read error may be behind it. The rearrangement links TRBV15 to TRBJ2-5, with 7 bases aligning to TRBD2. Per the germline V gene, CDR1 is LNHNV and CDR2 is YYDKDF (reference sequence). This CDR3 region has 15 residues. DNA of the CDR3: TGTGCCACCAGCGATCCAGGGAGGGAACAAGAGGCCCAGTACTTC. Its protein is CATSDPGREQEAQYF.

The chain recombines TRBV2 with TRBJ2-1; 12 bases are a match to TRBD2. Trimming took 6 bases from V and 2 from J; bases not matched to a gene: 2. The CDR3 runs to 15 residues. Germline V gene sequence: CDR1 SNHLY, CDR2 FYNNEI. As DNA, the CDR3 is TGTGCCAGCAGACTAGCGGGAGGACCCTACAATGAGCAGTTCTTC. Translated: CASRLAGGPYNEQFF.

The chain uses TRBV9 and TRBJ1-4; D is possibly TRBD1 (5 bases). The CDR3 consists of 16 residues. Trimming took off 0 bases at V and 3 bases at J, with 12 bases between the two ends. Looked up from germline, CDR1 is SGDLS and CDR2 is YYNGEE. The DNA for the CDR3 is TGTGCCAGCAGCGTAGCCGCAGGGCTGGCTAATGAAAAACTGTTTTTT. This sequence encodes CASSVAAGLANEKLFF.

The chain recombines TRBV28 with TRBJ2-5; 12 bases map to TRBD2. The CDR3 loop spans 16 amino acids. The V gene's germline CDR1 is MDHEN and CDR2 SYDVKM. After removal of 5 bases from V and 3 bases from J, the junction contained 7 bases not matched to a gene. This CDR3 is CASSPRTSGIKETQYF. As DNA, the CDR3 is TGTGCCAGCAGTCCTAGGACTAGCGGGATTAAAGAGACCCAGTACTTC.

The chain uses TRBV5-1 and TRBJ2-2; D is uncertain. Germline V lookup: CDR1 SGHRS, CDR2 YFSETQ. The CDR3 has 13 residues. Between the trimmed V and J ends, which lost 6 bases and 7 bases, there was a span of 13 bases. This CDR3 reads CASKPKSGGELFF. CDR3 nucleotides: TGCGCCAGCAAACCCAAGTCGGGCGGGGAGCTGTTTTTT.

The chain uses TRBV9 and TRBJ2-1; possible D gene TRBD2, 6 bases. Germline assignment: CDR1 SGDLS and CDR2 YYNGEE. V was pared by 0 bases and J by 2 bases, with 9 bases between. CDR3 size: 15 residues. CDR3 amino acids: CASSVGPSAYNEQFF. CDR3 nucleotides: TGTGCCAGCAGCGTAGGCCCTAGCGCCTACAATGAGCAGTTCTTC.

This sequence joins TRBV29-1 and TRBJ2-1; 11 bases line up with TRBD2. The CDR3 is 14 amino acids. After removal of 5 bases from V and 4 bases from J, the junction contained 4 bases not matched to a gene. Germline CDR1 and CDR2: SQVTM and ANQGSEA. The CDR3 protein is CSVKTSGTYNEQFF. The CDR3 DNA reads TGCAGCGTTAAGACTAGCGGGACTTACAATGAGCAGTTCTTC.

The gene calls are TRBV4-1 and TRBJ1-2, with a weak D call TRBD1 (6 bases). Per the germline V gene, CDR1 is MGHRA and CDR2 is YSYEKL. V was trimmed by 4 bases and J by 8 bases, leaving 17 bases between them. The CDR3 contains 14 residues. CDR3 sequence reads: CASSLTTGSSGYTF. The CDR3 nucleotides read TGCGCCAGCAGCCTAACAACAGGGTCGAGCGGCTACACCTTC.

V and J are TRBV5-6 and TRBJ1-2; D unclear. Germline assignment: CDR1 SGHDT and CDR2 YYEEEE. V lost 4 bases and J 6 bases, leaving 22 bases between the germline ends. This CDR3 spans 16 amino acids. CDR3 region: CASSLSTAGSYNGYTF. CDR3 sequence (DNA): TGTGCCAGCAGCCTGAGCACTGCCGGGAGCTATAATGGCTACACCTTC. The full variable domain, rest sourced from reference TRBV5-6 and TRBJ1-2, is DAGVTQSPTHLIKTRGQQVTLRCSPKSGHDTVSWYQQALGQGPQFIFQYYEEEERQRGNFPDRFSGHQFPNYSSELNVNALLLGDSALYLCASSLSTAGSYNGYTFGSGTRLTVV.

The chain employs TRBV6-1 and TRBJ2-5; TRBD2 is a possible D gene (6 bases). The J call may be mistaken, given a closer DNA end match to TRBJ2-7. CDR3 length equals 13 residues. The germline CDR1 and CDR2 sequences are MNHNS and SASEGT. CDR3 protein: CASFTGANYEQYF. The CDR3 DNA is TGTGCCAGCTTCACGGGAGCCAACTACGAGCAGTACTTC.

The J gene is TRBJ2-1, the V gene TRBV10-1, with D possibly TRBD2 on 6 matching bases. The CDR3 runs 13 residues. With 3 bases removed from V and 10 bases from J, the gap between germline ends came to 13 bases. Germline V gives CDR1 WNHNN, CDR2 SYGVQD (reference sequence). The CDR3 protein is CASSDGGPGEQFF. Written as DNA, the CDR3 is TGCGCCAGCAGTGACGGGGGACCCGGGGAGCAGTTCTTC.

The rearrangement joins TRBV9 to TRBJ1-2, with TRBD1 matching 10 bases. This CDR3 is 14 amino acids long. CDR1 and CDR2 from the germline V gene are SGDLS and YYNGEE. V shed 2 bases and J 5 bases; nucleotides not matched to a gene: 3. The CDR3 protein is CASSVRTGGYGYTF. CDR3 nucleotide sequence: TGTGCCAGCAGCGTCAGGACAGGGGGATATGGCTACACCTTC.

In its sample, this clone was seen a few times. V and J are TRBV28 and TRBJ2-7; 12 bases are shared with TRBD2. The length of the CDR3 is 18 residues. J was trimmed by 0 bases and V by 10 bases; bases with no gene match: 16. The V gene's germline CDR1 is MDHEN and CDR2 SYDVKM. The chain's CDR3 is CATNGPGTSGSSSYEQYF. CDR3 coding DNA: TGTGCCACCAACGGACCCGGGACTAGCGGGTCGAGCTCCTACGAGCAGTACTTC.

The chain combines TRBV6-6 with TRBJ1-5, with a possible D match to TRBD1 (5 bases). The CDR3 covers 13 residues. Trimming stripped 5 bases from V and 5 bases from J, with 10 bases between. Germline V lookup: CDR1 MNHNY, CDR2 SVGAGI (reference sequence). The CDR3 sequence is CASSTGGDQPQHF. The DNA for the CDR3 is TGTGCCAGCAGTACTGGGGGGGATCAGCCCCAGCATTTT.

The chain has TRBV18 and TRBJ2-2; possible D gene TRBD2, 5 bases. V was pared by 2 bases and J by 4 bases, with 14 bases between. Germline V lookup: CDR1 KGHSH, CDR2 LQKENI. The CDR3 extends over 16 amino acids. This CDR3 reads CASSPFEGEGTGELFF. The CDR3 nucleotides are TGTGCCAGCTCACCATTTGAGGGAGAGGGCACCGGGGAGCTGTTTTTT.

V is TRBV7-3 and J is TRBJ2-2; TRBD1 matches at 9 bases. Germline V gene sequence: CDR1 SGHTA, CDR2 FQGTGA. The V segment lost 5 bases and the J segment 2 bases; nucleotides outside the gene matches: 9. This CDR3 has 17 residues. CDR3 in amino acids: CASSQQGAGGNTGELFF. The CDR3 bases are TGTGCCAGCAGCCAACAGGGGGCAGGGGGCAACACCGGGGAGCTGTTTTTT.

With regard to this clone: Different DNA sequences within this sample yield the same CDR3. CDR3: CASSMGLLAGNTIYF. CDR3 DNA: TGTGCCAGTAGTATGGGGCTTTTGGCTGGAAACACCATATATTTT. This chain connects TRBV19 to TRBJ1-3; D possibly corresponds to TRBD1 (5 bases). This CDR3 is 15 amino acids long. Per the germline V gene, CDR1 is LNHDA and CDR2 is SQIVND (reference sequence). The germline V and J ends were trimmed by 3 bases and 2 bases, with 11 bases remaining between them.

The CDR3, as DNA: TGTGCCAGCAGACTAGGGCTGGATGAGCAGTTCTTC. Translating gives CASRLGLDEQFF. V usage is TRBV11-1 and J usage is TRBJ2-1, with a possible D match to TRBD2 (5 bases). This CDR3 comprises 12 residues. The germline V gene has CDR1 SGHAT and CDR2 FQDESV (reference sequence). V was clipped by 6 bases and J by 8 bases, with 11 bases between them. Filled out from reference TRBV11-1 and TRBJ2-1, the complete variable domain reads EAEVAQSPRYKITEKSQAVAFWCDPISGHATLYWYRQILGQGPELLVQFQDESVVDDSQLPKDRFSAERLKGVDSTLKIQPAELGDSAMYLCASRLGLDEQFFGPGTRLTVL.

The chain links TRBV5-1 to TRBJ2-7; D perhaps matches TRBD1 (6 bases). The CDR3 covers 13 residues. Trimming left V 1 base short and J 5 bases short, with 10 bases between. The germline gives CDR1 SGHRS, CDR2 YFSETQ. Here the CDR3 DNA reads TGCGCCAGCAGCTTGTTGGGGGCTGACGAGCAGTACTTC. As protein: CASSLLGADEQYF.

The J gene is TRBJ1-4, the V gene TRBV28, with 7 nucleotides matching TRBD1. With 8 bases clipped from V and 6 bases from J, the junction kept 6 bases outside the gene matches. The germline gives CDR1 MDHEN, CDR2 SYDVKM. The CDR3 extends over 13 amino acids. CDR3 nucleotide sequence: TGTGCCAGCCAATTAGGGGGCGATGAAAAACTGTTTTTT. This encodes CASQLGGDEKLFF. Based on the CDR3 plus reference TRBV28 and TRBJ1-4, the full variable domain is DVKVTQSSRYLVKRTGEKVFLECVQDMDHENMFWYRQDPGLGLRLIYFSYDVKMKEKGDIPEGYSVSREKKERFSLILESASTNQTSMYLCASQLGGDEKLFFGSGTQLSVL.